Only a few counts were recorded for the clone carrying this TCR beta chain. No antigen is known for it. Losses at the gene ends were 7 bases for V and 4 bases for J; bases not matched to a gene: 7. Per germline, CDR1 SGHRS and CDR2 YFSETQ. The CDR3 consists of 14 residues. Survey-depth TCRbeta CDR3 sequencing reported V/J genes and productive frequencies. Generated by immunoSEQ multiplex PCR, the TCRdb table keeps only in-frame clones and is missing some. The table has some 25,000 clones, more than 60% seen once. The data originate from a study of tissue T cells after allogeneic stem cell transplantation. Study-wide points: Anatomically similar tissues had similar TCR repertoires within each patient.

The source is a female donor over 55 with lung cancer. The source was tissue from the ileum, collected at autopsy. The chain employs TRBV5-1 and TRBJ2-2; 7 positions match TRBD1. The CDR3: CASHRTGRTGELFF. The CDR3 DNA sequence: TGCGCCAGCCACCGGACAGGTCGCACCGGGGAGCTGTTTTTT.